Listed below are T cell receptor beta chains from one sample, sequenced in a study of T cells in lung cancer brain metastases. TCRdb keeps only in-frame clones here, not all; method: immunoSEQ multiplex PCR. This repertoire shows a few thousand clones, 88% found once; its top ten account for roughly 3.9%. The sequenced sample consisted of tumor tissue from the primary lung tumor. Source of these receptors: a man aged 65 to 79 with non-small cell lung cancer. The CDR3 runs from the conserved cysteine through the conserved F or W. Each record gives: V gene, clone size, CDR3 length, J gene, D gene, CDR3 protein, CDR3 DNA. A D gene is named only where the DNA matches it firmly. Rows may omit the clone size; those that give it use once, few, many or a size class.

V gene: TRBV10-2; clone size: -; CDR3 length: 14; J gene: TRBJ1-5; D gene: -; CDR3 protein: CASTPGQQNQPQHF; CDR3 DNA: TGCGCCAGCACTCCCGGGCAGCAGAATCAGCCCCAGCATTTT
V gene: TRBV27; clone size: -; CDR3 length: 15; J gene: TRBJ2-1; D gene: -; CDR3 protein: CASSLSGGIYNEQFF; CDR3 DNA: TGTGCCAGCAGTTTATCTGGCGGAATCTACAATGAGCAGTTCTTC
V gene: TRBV6-5; clone size: -; CDR3 length: 12; J gene: TRBJ2-1; D gene: -; CDR3 protein: CASSRVGFEQFF; CDR3 DNA: TGTGCCAGCAGTCGGGTGGGGTTTGAGCAGTTCTTC
V gene: TRBV19; clone size: -; CDR3 length: 14; J gene: TRBJ2-7; D gene: -; CDR3 protein: CASSETLGPYEQYF; CDR3 DNA: TGTGCCAGTAGTGAGACACTGGGTCCCTACGAGCAGTACTTC
V gene: TRBV5-4; clone size: large; CDR3 length: 15; J gene: TRBJ1-2; D gene: TRBD1; CDR3 protein: CASNYWGQGNYGYTF; CDR3 DNA: TGTGCCAGCAACTACTGGGGACAGGGTAACTATGGCTACACCTTC
V gene: TRBV7-3; clone size: once; CDR3 length: 13; J gene: TRBJ1-5; D gene: -; CDR3 protein: CASSPDSNQPQHF; CDR3 DNA: TGTGCCAGCAGCCCGGATAGCAATCAGCCCCAGCATTTT
V gene: TRBV4-1; clone size: -; CDR3 length: 17; J gene: TRBJ1-5; D gene: -; CDR3 protein: CASSQEGSGGWNQPQHF; CDR3 DNA: TGCGCCAGCAGCCAAGAGGGTAGCGGGGGGTGGAATCAGCCCCAGCATTTT
V gene: TRBV10-3; clone size: -; CDR3 length: 16; J gene: TRBJ2-4; D gene: -; CDR3 protein: CAISITGRGAKNIQYF; CDR3 DNA: TGTGCCATCAGTATCACAGGGCGGGGTGCCAAAAACATTCAGTACTTC
V gene: TRBV6-6; clone size: -; CDR3 length: 14; J gene: TRBJ1-2; D gene: -; CDR3 protein: CASSPGPSNYGYTF; CDR3 DNA: TGTGCCAGCAGTCCGGGACCTTCTAACTATGGCTACACCTTC
V gene: TRBV19; clone size: -; CDR3 length: 16; J gene: TRBJ1-3; D gene: -; CDR3 protein: CASTTRQRGLEDTIYF; CDR3 DNA: TGTGCCAGTACTACCAGGCAGCGGGGCCTGGAGGACACCATATATTTT
V gene: TRBV7-8; clone size: once; CDR3 length: 14; J gene: TRBJ1-2; D gene: TRBD1; CDR3 protein: CASSPGQGTGGYTF; CDR3 DNA: TGTGCCAGCAGCCCGGGGCAGGGGACAGGTGGCTACACCTTC
V gene: TRBV11-2; clone size: -; CDR3 length: 15; J gene: TRBJ2-5; D gene: -; CDR3 protein: CASSLVPAQWETQYF; CDR3 DNA: TGTGCCAGCAGCTTAGTCCCTGCGCAATGGGAGACCCAGTACTTC
V gene: TRBV6-5; clone size: -; CDR3 length: 13; J gene: TRBJ1-1; D gene: -; CDR3 protein: CASSTPITGEAFF; CDR3 DNA: TGTGCCAGCTCGACCCCGATCACGGGTGAAGCTTTCTTT
V gene: TRBV7-3; clone size: -; CDR3 length: 21; J gene: TRBJ1-2; D gene: TRBD1; CDR3 protein: CASSLKSDVPGQGWANYGYTF; CDR3 DNA: TGTGCCAGCAGCTTAAAGAGCGACGTGCCGGGACAGGGTTGGGCTAACTATGGCTACACCTTC
V gene: TRBV25-1; clone size: -; CDR3 length: 16; J gene: TRBJ2-6; D gene: -; CDR3 protein: CASSDARASGANVLTF; CDR3 DNA: TGTGCCAGCAGTGACGCGCGTGCCTCTGGGGCCAACGTCCTGACTTTC
V gene: TRBV5-6; clone size: few; CDR3 length: 13; J gene: TRBJ2-5; D gene: -; CDR3 protein: CASSSLGPETQYF; CDR3 DNA: TGTGCCAGCAGCTCACTTGGGCCAGAGACCCAGTACTTC
V gene: TRBV27; clone size: -; CDR3 length: 15; J gene: TRBJ1-5; D gene: -; CDR3 protein: CASSLEGRSNQPQHF; CDR3 DNA: TGTGCCAGCAGTTTAGAGGGTCGTAGCAATCAGCCTCAGCATTTT
V gene: TRBV29-1; clone size: -; CDR3 length: 13; J gene: TRBJ1-2; D gene: TRBD1; CDR3 protein: CSAWDRGLLGYTF; CDR3 DNA: TGCAGCGCTTGGGACAGGGGTCTACTTGGCTACACCTTC
V gene: TRBV29-1; clone size: -; CDR3 length: 11; J gene: TRBJ2-2; D gene: -; CDR3 protein: CSVGNTGELFF; CDR3 DNA: TGCAGCGTTGGGAACACCGGGGAGCTGTTTTTT
V gene: TRBV7-9; clone size: once; CDR3 length: 18; J gene: TRBJ2-3; D gene: -; CDR3 protein: CASQLGQGNLLSTDTQYF; CDR3 DNA: TGTGCCAGCCAGCTGGGCCAGGGAAACCTATTGAGCACAGATACGCAGTATTTT
V gene: TRBV13; clone size: -; CDR3 length: 15; J gene: TRBJ1-2; D gene: TRBD1; CDR3 protein: CASSLRDRVNYGYTF; CDR3 DNA: TGTGCCAGCAGCTTAAGGGACAGGGTAAACTATGGCTACACCTTC
V gene: TRBV6-6; clone size: -; CDR3 length: 12; J gene: TRBJ2-7; D gene: TRBD1; CDR3 protein: CASSSGQDSLYF; CDR3 DNA: TGTGCCAGCAGCTCGGGACAGGATTCGTTGTACTTC
V gene: TRBV4-2; clone size: -; CDR3 length: 15; J gene: TRBJ1-5; D gene: -; CDR3 protein: CASSQEPYSNQPQHF; CDR3 DNA: TGTGCCAGCAGCCAAGAACCTTATAGCAATCAGCCCCAGCATTTT
V gene: TRBV7-6; clone size: -; CDR3 length: 15; J gene: TRBJ2-7; D gene: TRBD1; CDR3 protein: CASSGRQGLTYEQYF; CDR3 DNA: TGTGCCAGCAGCGGAAGACAGGGGCTGACCTACGAGCAGTACTTC
V gene: TRBV5-4; clone size: -; CDR3 length: 13; J gene: TRBJ1-6; D gene: -; CDR3 protein: CASSQGVNSPLHF; CDR3 DNA: TGTGCCAGCAGCCAGGGCGTTAATTCACCCCTCCACTTT
V gene: TRBV14; clone size: -; CDR3 length: 16; J gene: TRBJ2-3; D gene: TRBD2; CDR3 protein: CASNPLLAGAVDTQYF; CDR3 DNA: TGTGCCAGCAACCCTCTCCTAGCGGGAGCGGTAGATACGCAGTATTTT
V gene: TRBV6-1; clone size: -; CDR3 length: 15; J gene: TRBJ1-3; D gene: -; CDR3 protein: CASEPASKVGNTIYF; CDR3 DNA: TGTGCCAGCGAGCCGGCTTCTAAGGTGGGAAACACCATATATTTT